The 5 T cell receptor beta chains below were found in one sample sequenced in a study of pediatric ulcerative colitis (dated by TCRdb to between 2019 and 2020). Libraries were constructed by the immunoSEQ multiplex PCR assay. TCRdb re-hosts the immuneACCESS table, in-frame sequences only. Its copies lack some clones; in the studies checked, an unresolved V gene accounts for under half of them, and the cause for the rest is not known. The sample profile shows approximately 37,000 clones; about 81% of them were found once. The ten top clones hold approximately 9% of the sample. During colonoscopy, one to two pinch biopsies were obtained from the rectum for research purposes. The material sequenced was gut tissue. The receptors come from a boy aged 5-17 years with severe ulcerative colitis.

V is TRBV28 and J is TRBJ2-7; 7 nucleotides align to TRBD1. Germline CDR1 MDHEN, CDR2 SYDVKM. Trimming took 6 bases from V and 3 from J; bases not matched to a gene: 8. The CDR3 has 14 amino acids. CDR3 bases: TGTGCCAGCAGGCCCCGGGACAGAAACTACGAGCAGTACTTC. This encodes CASRPRDRNYEQYF.

DNA for the CDR3: TGTGCCAGCAGCCTCACAGATACGCAGTATTTT. Translated, it gives CASSLTDTQYF. The chain uses TRBV7-6 and TRBJ2-3; no firm D call. The germline V gene has CDR1 SGHVS and CDR2 FNYEAQ. The CDR3 has 11 residues. Trimming left V 5 bases short and J 2 bases short, with 2 bases between.

The rearrangement links TRBV10-2 to TRBJ2-7, with TRBD2 as a possible D gene (6 bases). Germline assignment: CDR1 WSHSY and CDR2 SAAADI. Trimming took 3 bases from V and 0 from J, leaving 21 bases between them. This CDR3 is built from 18 residues. The CDR3 region is CASSDLVRSAGSSYEQYF. The CDR3 DNA reads as TGCGCCAGCAGTGATCTCGTCCGGTCCGCGGGGAGCTCCTACGAGCAGTACTTC.

The CDR3 bases are TGCAGCGTTCTGGGGCCCGGTGGCTACACCTTC. Translating gives CSVLGPGGYTF. This chain uses TRBV29-1 with TRBJ1-2; D possibly corresponds to TRBD1 (5 bases). V was trimmed by 5 bases and J by 7 bases, leaving 11 bases between them. The CDR3 runs to 11 residues. The V gene's germline CDR1 is SQVTM and CDR2 ANQGSEA.

The chain uses TRBV7-9 and TRBJ1-3; D gene unclear. Germline V gene sequence: CDR1 SEHNR, CDR2 FQNEAQ (reference sequence). The CDR3 has 12 residues. V dropped 2 bases and J dropped 4 bases, with 3 bases sitting between them. CDR3: CASSLSGNTIYF. The CDR3 bases are TGTGCCAGCAGCTTATCCGGAAACACCATATATTTT. The variable domain in full, completed from reference TRBV7-9 and TRBJ1-3, reads DTGVSQNPRHKITKRGQNVTFRCDPISEHNRLYWYRQTLGQGPEFLTYFQNEAQLEKSRLLSDRFSAERPKGSFSTLEIQRTEQGDSAMYLCASSLSGNTIYFGEGSWLTVV.